Following are 24 T cell receptor beta chains from one sample sequenced in a study of blood T cell repertoires in COVID-19. This table comes from immunoSEQ multiplex PCR, and its TCRdb copy is limited to in-frame clones, with some not included. The sample lists about 330,000 clones; around 87% were seen once. Sequenced material: peripheral blood. Every receptor here comes from a woman aged 45-65 years with active or convalescent COVID-19.

V usage is TRBV15 and J usage is TRBJ2-2; 7 nucleotides align to TRBD1. The germline gives CDR1 LNHNV, CDR2 YYDKDF (reference sequence). CDR3 size: 14 residues. V lost 7 bases, J lost 6 bases, and 8 bases stayed unmatched. The CDR3 nucleotides are TGTGCCACCAAAGGGACAGAGGAGGCCGGGGAGCTGTTTTTT. Translation gives CATKGTEEAGELFF.

The chain carries TRBV6-5 and TRBJ1-1, with a weak D call TRBD1 (5 bases). V was pared by 4 bases and J by 4 bases, with 19 bases between. The CDR3 contains 16 residues. Germline assignment: CDR1 MNHEY and CDR2 SVGAGI. The CDR3 DNA follows: TGTGCCAGCAGTTTCGGGGGGGGTAAGGTCAGCACTGAAGCTTTCTTT. The encoded protein is CASSFGGGKVSTEAFF.

The rearrangement links TRBV12-5 to TRBJ1-1, with D unresolved. Germline V gives CDR1 LGHNT, CDR2 FRNRAP. The CDR3 has 13 amino acids. V was pared by 1 base and J by 6 bases, with 9 bases between. CDR3 in amino acids: CASGLEGVAEAFF. The CDR3, as DNA: TGTGCTAGTGGTTTGGAGGGAGTCGCTGAAGCTTTCTTT.

This clone has just one count. J is TRBJ2-7 and V is TRBV5-1, with TRBD1 matching 7 bases. The V gene end was trimmed by 3 bases and the J gene end by 3 bases; junction bases not matched to a gene: 3. The CDR3 length is 13 residues. Germline lookup yields CDR1 SGHRS and CDR2 YFSETQ. Written as DNA, the CDR3 is TGCGCCAGCAGCTACGGGACAGACTACGAGCAGTACTTC. It specifies CASSYGTDYEQYF.

The chain has TRBV19 and TRBJ1-2; a possible D gene is TRBD1 (6 bases). V was pared by 4 bases and J by 7 bases, with 16 bases between. Germline loops: CDR1 LNHDA, CDR2 SQIVND (reference sequence). The CDR3 runs 14 residues. Written as DNA, the CDR3 is TGTGCCAGTAGTAGTGGACAGCGAACGGGTGGCTACACCTTC. Protein: CASSSGQRTGGYTF.

The chain links TRBV7-3 to TRBJ2-7; possibly TRBD1 for D (5 bases). The CDR3 covers 15 residues. CDR1 is SGHTA, CDR2 FQGTGA, per germline. Deletions cut 2 bases from V and 5 bases from J, with 16 bases between. In DNA form, the CDR3 reads TGTGCCAGCAGCTTAGTACCAGGGCTTCGGGACGAGCAGTACTTC. This translates into CASSLVPGLRDEQYF. Filled out from reference TRBV7-3 and TRBJ2-7, the complete variable domain reads GAGVSQTPSNKVTEKGKYVELRCDPISGHTALYWYRQSLGQGPEFLIYFQGTGAADDSGLPNDRFFAVRPEGSVSTLKIQRTERGDSAVYLCASSLVPGLRDEQYFGPGTRLTVT.

The J gene is TRBJ1-2, the V gene TRBV2; the D gene is possibly TRBD1 (5 bases). This CDR3 is built from 16 residues. The germline CDR1 and CDR2 sequences are SNHLY and FYNNEI. Trimming removed 1 base at V and 4 bases at J, with 16 bases between. The CDR3 nucleotides read TGTGCCAGCAGTGAAGTCGTCGGTACAGGCGTCTATGGCTACACCTTC. This gives the protein CASSEVVGTGVYGYTF.

The chain links TRBV5-4 to TRBJ2-4; 16 nucleotides line up with TRBD2. The germline V gene encodes CDR1 SGHNT and CDR2 YYREEE (reference sequence). This CDR3 has 20 amino acids. V trimming: 5 bases; J trimming: 0 bases; junction bases outside the gene matches: 11. The CDR3 bases are TGTGCCAGCAGATCGACCGGGACTAGCGGGAGGGCCCCAGCCAAAAACATTCAGTACTTC. Translated: CASRSTGTSGRAPAKNIQYF.

This rearrangement joins TRBV3-1 (or the pseudogene TRBV3-2) to TRBJ1-4; D remains unclear. CDR3 length equals 16 residues. V gave up 1 base and J gave up 8 bases, with 17 bases separating them. Per the germline V gene, CDR1 is LGHDT and CDR2 is YNNKEL (reference sequence). The chain's CDR3 is CASSQGVMRTGEKLFF. Here the CDR3 DNA reads TGTGCCAGCAGCCAAGGAGTCATGCGGACGGGAGAAAAACTGTTTTTT.

The chain couples TRBV18 to TRBJ1-1; possible D gene TRBD1, 5 bases. Per the germline V gene, CDR1 is KGHSH and CDR2 is LQKENI. The CDR3 totals 14 residues. V lost 3 bases to trimming and J lost 5 bases, with 13 bases between them. The chain's CDR3 is CASSPTTGGTEAFF. The CDR3 bases are TGTGCCAGCTCACCCACAACGGGGGGGACTGAAGCTTTCTTT.

The chain has TRBV4-3 and TRBJ1-2, with 7 bases aligning to TRBD1. This CDR3 is 13 amino acids long. The V segment lost 4 bases and the J segment 4 bases; nucleotides outside the gene matches: 3. Germline CDR1 is LGHNA and CDR2 is YSLEER. In nucleotides, the CDR3 is TGCGCCAGCAGCCCGGGACAGAGCTATGGCTACACCTTC. Translating it yields CASSPGQSYGYTF.

Here the CDR3 DNA reads TGTGCCAGCTCACTCACCGGGACAGGCCTCTACTTC. Protein sequence: CASSLTGTGLYF. The rearrangement uses TRBV18 and TRBJ2-4, with 8 bases identical to TRBD1. This CDR3 is built from 12 residues. Germline CDR1 KGHSH, CDR2 LQKENI. J gave up 16 bases and V 4 bases, and 9 bases lay outside the gene matches.

CDR3 nucleotides: TGCGCCAGCAGCCAAGAAGCCGGGACTAGTATCACCGGGGAGCTGTTTTTT. It yields the protein CASSQEAGTSITGELFF. The chain combines TRBV4-3 with TRBJ2-2; 8 nucleotides line up with TRBD2. From germline, CDR1 is LGHNA and CDR2 YSLEER. This CDR3 has 17 residues. Trimming took 0 bases from V and 4 from J; bases not matched to a gene: 7.

The V gene is TRBV7-2, the J gene TRBJ2-1; 8 bases fit TRBD1. The V gene end was trimmed by 3 bases and the J gene end by 7 bases; junction bases not matched to a gene: 11. The CDR3 consists of 16 residues. Germline V gene sequence: CDR1 SGHTA, CDR2 FQGNSA. The CDR3 region is CASSLRQRTGPNEQFF. The CDR3, as DNA: TGTGCCAGCAGCTTGAGGCAACGGACAGGGCCAAATGAGCAGTTCTTC.

The gene calls are TRBV9 and TRBJ2-1; maybe TRBD2 (6 bases). Trimming removed 0 bases from V and 0 bases from J, with 7 bases in between. Germline values: CDR1 SGDLS, CDR2 YYNGEE. This CDR3 contains 15 residues. The CDR3 nucleotides read TGTGCCAGCAGCGTAGCGGGGGTCTCCTACAATGAGCAGTTCTTC. Its protein product is CASSVAGVSYNEQFF.

The CDR3 DNA follows: TGTGCCAGCAGCCCCCGGACAGGGGGCGATGGCTACACCTTC. Its protein is CASSPRTGGDGYTF. This chain connects TRBV7-9 to TRBJ1-2, with TRBD1 matching over 11 bases. V was pared by 5 bases and J by 6 bases, with 5 bases of the junction left unmatched. Per the germline V gene, CDR1 is SEHNR and CDR2 is FQNEAQ (reference sequence). This CDR3 comprises 14 residues.

The chain uses TRBV6-5 and TRBJ1-1, with D maybe TRBD1 (6 bases). This CDR3 has 14 residues. Per the germline V gene, CDR1 is MNHEY and CDR2 is SVGAGI. Trimming cost V 6 bases and J 7 bases, with 18 bases left between them. The CDR3 DNA follows: TGTGCCAGCAGCGACCGGCAGGGGTATCGTGAAGCTTTCTTT. Amino acid sequence: CASSDRQGYREAFF.

The V and J genes are TRBV19 and TRBJ2-2; 9 bases line up with TRBD2. The CDR3 runs to 14 residues. J lost 6 bases, V lost 5 bases, and 4 bases had no gene match. Looked up from germline, CDR1 is LNHDA and CDR2 is SQIVND (reference sequence). In DNA form, the CDR3 reads TGTGCCAGTAGTCCTAGCGGGAAGTCCGGGGAGCTGTTTTTT. Its protein is CASSPSGKSGELFF.

This clone was observed a handful of times. The chain joins TRBV7-9 to TRBJ1-5; D is unclear. The CDR3 sequence is 14 residues long. Trimming stripped 1 base from V and 7 bases from J, with 11 bases between. Germline V CDR1 and CDR2: SEHNR, FQNEAQ (reference sequence). The CDR3 sequence is CASSLDWGGQPQHF. The CDR3 DNA reads as TGTGCCAGCAGCTTAGATTGGGGAGGGCAGCCCCAGCATTTT.

The rearrangement joins TRBV4-2 to TRBJ2-7; tentative D call: TRBD1 (5 bases). Germline V gives CDR1 LGHNA, CDR2 YNFKEQ. V was shortened by 6 bases and J by 13 bases, with 16 bases between the two germline ends. The CDR3 sequence is 11 residues long. This chain's CDR3 is CASSTGRALYF. The CDR3 DNA reads as TGTGCCAGCAGTACAGGCCGTGCGCTTTACTTC.

This clone was counted between two and nine times. V usage is TRBV19 and J usage is TRBJ2-3; 9 bases are shared with TRBD2. This CDR3 comprises 18 residues. Germline loops: CDR1 LNHDA, CDR2 SQIVND (reference sequence). V was clipped by 3 bases and J by 4 bases; unmatched bases: 14. CDR3 nucleotides: TGTGCCAGTAGTATCCAGAAGGGGTCGGCGGGGGGGCCAGATACGCAGTATTTT. It translates to CASSIQKGSAGGPDTQYF. Combining the CDR3 with reference TRBV19 and TRBJ2-3 gives the whole variable domain DGGITQSPKYLFRKEGQNVTLSCEQNLNHDAMYWYRQDPGQGLRLIYYSQIVNDFQKGDIAEGYSVSREKKESFPLTVTSAQKNPTAFYLCASSIQKGSAGGPDTQYFGPGTRLTVL.

The gene calls are TRBV18 and TRBJ1-1; D remains unclear. In germline, CDR1 is KGHSH, CDR2 LQKENI. This CDR3 is 13 amino acids long. V lost 4 bases, J lost 1 base, and 7 bases lay in between. CDR3 DNA: TGTGCCAGCTCACGGTTAGAGAACACTGAAGCTTTCTTT. Translating it yields CASSRLENTEAFF.

CDR3 nucleotide sequence: TGTGCCAGCAGCAAAAATACTTTCCAGTACTTC. This gives the protein CASSKNTFQYF. V usage is TRBV12-3 or TRBV12-4 and J usage is TRBJ2-5; D remains ambiguous. This CDR3 has 11 residues. Trimming removed 6 bases from V and 10 bases from J, with 12 bases in between.

The chain has TRBV7-9 and TRBJ1-2; 9 nucleotides line up with TRBD1. Trimming at V came to 3 bases and at J to 8 bases, leaving 4 bases not matched to a gene. The CDR3 is 13 residues long. The germline CDR1 and CDR2 sequences are SEHNR and FQNEAQ (reference sequence). CDR3 loop: CASSFGQGRGYTF. CDR3 DNA sequence: TGTGCCAGCAGCTTTGGACAGGGGCGCGGCTACACCTTC.